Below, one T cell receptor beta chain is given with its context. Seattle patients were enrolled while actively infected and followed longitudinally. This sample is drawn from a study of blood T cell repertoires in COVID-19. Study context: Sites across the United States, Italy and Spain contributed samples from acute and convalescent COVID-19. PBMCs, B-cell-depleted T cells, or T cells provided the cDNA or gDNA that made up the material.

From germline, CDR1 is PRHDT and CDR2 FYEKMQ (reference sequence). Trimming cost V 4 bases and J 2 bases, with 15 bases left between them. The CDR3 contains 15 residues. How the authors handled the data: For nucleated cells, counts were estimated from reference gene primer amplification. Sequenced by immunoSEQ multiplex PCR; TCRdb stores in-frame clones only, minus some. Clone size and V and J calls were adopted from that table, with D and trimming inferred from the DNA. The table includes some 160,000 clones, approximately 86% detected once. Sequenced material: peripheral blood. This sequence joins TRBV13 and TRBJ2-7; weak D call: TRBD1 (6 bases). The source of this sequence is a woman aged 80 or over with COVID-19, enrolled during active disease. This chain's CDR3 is CASSSLERQAYEQYF. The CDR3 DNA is TGTGCCAGCAGCTCTCTCGAACGACAGGCCTACGAGCAGTACTTC.